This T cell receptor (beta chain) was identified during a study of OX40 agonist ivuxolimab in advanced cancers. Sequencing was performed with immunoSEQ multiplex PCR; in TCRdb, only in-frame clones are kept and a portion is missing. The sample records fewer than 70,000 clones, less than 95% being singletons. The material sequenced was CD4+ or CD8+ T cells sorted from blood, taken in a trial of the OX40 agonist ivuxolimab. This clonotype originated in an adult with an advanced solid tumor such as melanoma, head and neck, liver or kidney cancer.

This chain's CDR3 is CASSPSKEPYF. The CDR3 DNA is TGTGCCAGCAGTCCCTCTAAGGAACCGTACTTC. V gene TRBV27 combines with J gene TRBJ2-7; unclear D gene. V shed 5 bases and J shed 12 bases, with 14 bases lying between them. Germline V gene data show CDR1 as MNHEY and CDR2 as SMNVEV (reference sequence). This CDR3 region has 11 residues.